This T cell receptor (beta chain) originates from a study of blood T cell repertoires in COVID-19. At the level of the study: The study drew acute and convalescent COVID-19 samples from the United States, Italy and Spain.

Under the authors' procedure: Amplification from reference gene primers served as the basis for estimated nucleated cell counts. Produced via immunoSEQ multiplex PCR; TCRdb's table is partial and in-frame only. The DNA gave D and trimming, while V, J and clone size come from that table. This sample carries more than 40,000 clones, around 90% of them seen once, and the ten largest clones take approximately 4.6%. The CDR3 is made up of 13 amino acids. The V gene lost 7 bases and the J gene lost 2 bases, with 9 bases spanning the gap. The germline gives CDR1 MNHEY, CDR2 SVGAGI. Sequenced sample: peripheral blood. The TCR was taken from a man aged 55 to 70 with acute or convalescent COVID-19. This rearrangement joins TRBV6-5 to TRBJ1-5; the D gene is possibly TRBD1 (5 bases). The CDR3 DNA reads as TGTGCCAGCAAGGGAGGGGGCAATCAGCCCCAGCATTTT. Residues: CASKGGGNQPQHF.